The clone carrying this T cell receptor beta chain was recorded at least ten times. Its antigen is currently unknown. The sample comes from a study of T-cell reconstitution after alpha-beta-depleted transplantation in children. Unique molecular identifiers were used to barcode this TCRbeta library. TCRdb reprocessed the PCR reads with MiXCR, giving one entry per CDR3 protein. The sample consists of some 200,000 distinct CDR3 sequences, approximately 6% of them appearing once. Study-wide findings and caveats: Surviving thymic progenitors and recipient T cells were the source of high TCRbeta diversity at day 60 in some patients.

The germline V and J ends were trimmed by 3 bases and 7 bases, with 15 bases remaining between them. This CDR3 has 15 amino acids. Germline-derived CDR1 and CDR2 are MDHEN and SYDVKM. The sequences come from PBMCs, collected before TCRalphabeta/CD19-depleted stem cell transplant. The clonotype originates from a girl under three years old with combined immunodeficiency, due to receive a stem cell transplant. The chain couples TRBV28 to TRBJ2-2, with a weak D call TRBD2 (5 bases). CDR3 DNA: TGTGCCAGCAGTTTCGCTGGGAGCACCCTCGGGGAGCTGTTTTTT. Protein: CASSFAGSTLGELFF.